This TCR beta chain was documented in a study of long-term antiretroviral therapy in people with HIV. Samples were assayed with immunoSEQ v3.0 at survey level. Data came from immunoSEQ multiplex PCR; TCRdb stores just in-frame clones and leaves some out. Of around 20,000 clones listed, nearly 80% are singletons. Germline CDR1 is SGHAT and CDR2 is FQNNGV. The CDR3 runs to 15 residues. V dropped 0 bases and J dropped 5 bases, with 13 bases sitting between them. The clonotype originates from a woman between 50 and 59 years old with HIV. This sequence joins TRBV11-2 and TRBJ1-2; tentatively, D is TRBD1 (6 bases). This sample comprised unsorted PBMCs, obtained 0.3 years after starting antiretroviral therapy. The CDR3, as DNA: TGTGCCAGCAGCTTAGACCCACAGGGAAGGTATGGCTACACCTTC. Protein sequence: CASSLDPQGRYGYTF. Complete variable domain (other parts from reference TRBV11-2 and TRBJ1-2): EAGVAQSPRYKIIEKRQSVAFWCNPISGHATLYWYQQILGQGPKLLIQFQNNGVVDDSQLPKDRFSAERLKGVDSTLKIQPAKLEDSAVYLCASSLDPQGRYGYTFGSGTRLTVV.